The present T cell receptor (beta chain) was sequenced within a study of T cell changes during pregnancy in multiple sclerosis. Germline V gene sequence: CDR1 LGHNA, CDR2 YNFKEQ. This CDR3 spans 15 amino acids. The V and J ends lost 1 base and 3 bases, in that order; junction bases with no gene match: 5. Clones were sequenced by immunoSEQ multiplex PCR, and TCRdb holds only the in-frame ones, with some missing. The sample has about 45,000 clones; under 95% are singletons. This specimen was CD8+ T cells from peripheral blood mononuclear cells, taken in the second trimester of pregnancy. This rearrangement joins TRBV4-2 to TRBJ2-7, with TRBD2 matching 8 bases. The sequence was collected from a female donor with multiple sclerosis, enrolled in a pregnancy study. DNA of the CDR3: TGTGCCAGCAGCCAAGCAGCGGGGGCCAACTACGAGCAGTACTTC. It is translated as CASSQAAGANYEQYF.